The 23 T cell receptor beta chains listed next were all sequenced from one sample in a study of T cell responses to AZD1222 COVID-19 vaccine. Libraries were prepared by immunoSEQ multiplex PCR; TCRdb keeps only in-frame clonotypes and omits some of them. This sample has roughly 120,000 clones; approximately 88% occur once, and the top ten carry more than 4%. Sequenced material: peripheral blood, taken on day 0 of AZD1222 vaccination. All receptors come from an adult in good health.

The chain recombines TRBV6-5 with TRBJ1-1, with D possibly matching TRBD1 (5 bases). CDR3 length: 14 residues. The V gene lost 7 bases and the J gene lost 4 bases, with 16 bases spanning the gap. The germline gives CDR1 MNHEY, CDR2 SVGAGI. The CDR3 loop reads CASTVIGRGTEAFF. Written as DNA, the CDR3 is TGTGCCAGCACTGTAATTGGTAGGGGCACTGAAGCTTTCTTT.

The rearrangement uses TRBV7-3 and TRBJ1-1; 7 nucleotides align to TRBD1. This CDR3 has 15 residues. With 6 bases clipped from V and 1 base from J, the junction kept 8 bases outside the gene matches. The germline V gene has CDR1 SGHTA and CDR2 FQGTGA. The DNA of the CDR3 is TGTGCCAGCAGTCAAGACAGGGCGTGGAACACTGAAGCTTTCTTT. Protein product: CASSQDRAWNTEAFF. Using reference TRBV7-3 and TRBJ1-1 for the parts outside the CDR3, the full variable domain is GAGVSQTPSNKVTEKGKYVELRCDPISGHTALYWYRQSLGQGPEFLIYFQGTGAADDSGLPNDRFFAVRPEGSVSTLKIQRTERGDSAVYLCASSQDRAWNTEAFFGQGTRLTVV.

This clone was seen a handful of times. The genes are TRBV7-9 and TRBJ1-1; possible D gene TRBD1, 6 bases. The CDR3 spans 15 residues. Germline lookup yields CDR1 SEHNR and CDR2 FQNEAQ (reference sequence). V lost 2 bases to trimming and J lost 5 bases, with 15 bases between them. The CDR3 loop reads CASSLLTRGRTEAFF. In DNA, the CDR3 is TGTGCCAGCAGCTTATTGACCAGGGGAAGGACTGAAGCTTTCTTT.

This clone came up once. The chain has TRBV7-2 and TRBJ1-5; D call uncertain. CDR3 size: 13 residues. V gave up 5 bases and J gave up 0 bases, with 5 bases separating them. Germline V gene lookup returns CDR1 SGHTA and CDR2 FQGNSA. CDR3 sequence: CASSENSNQPQHF. The CDR3 region has the DNA TGTGCCAGCAGCGAGAATAGCAATCAGCCCCAGCATTTT.

This chain uses TRBV27 with TRBJ1-2, with D hard to call. The CDR3 length is 12 residues. Germline V lookup: CDR1 MNHEY, CDR2 SMNVEV (reference sequence). V lost 6 bases, J lost 7 bases, and 12 bases lay in between. CDR3: CASSPQWGGYTF. The DNA of the CDR3 is TGTGCCAGCAGCCCCCAGTGGGGTGGCTACACCTTC.

The genes are TRBV30 and TRBJ1-3, with a weak D call TRBD1 (5 bases). This CDR3 has 13 residues. Trimming shortened V by 2 bases and J by 4 bases, and 9 bases separated the two germline ends. Germline V gene lookup returns CDR1 GTSNPN and CDR2 SVGIG (reference sequence). CDR3 nucleotides: TGTGCCTGGAGTAAGGGGCCAGGAAACACCATATATTTT. Its protein product is CAWSKGPGNTIYF.

This rearrangement joins TRBV12-3 or TRBV12-4 to TRBJ1-5, with D unclear. Trimming pared 5 bases from V and 5 bases from J, leaving 7 bases between. The CDR3 covers 12 residues. The CDR3 loop reads CASSLSYQPQHF. The CDR3 DNA is TGTGCCAGCAGTCTTTCCTATCAGCCCCAGCATTTT.

The chain is built from TRBV5-4 and TRBJ2-5, with 8 bases that match TRBD1. The CDR3 covers 15 residues. V trimming: 2 bases; J trimming: 5 bases; junction bases outside the gene matches: 8. Germline CDR1 reads SGHNT; CDR2 reads YYREEE (reference sequence). The DNA for the CDR3 is TGTGCCAGCAGCTTCCCGGGACAGGCGAGGGAGACCCAGTACTTC. This codes for CASSFPGQARETQYF.

This rearrangement joins TRBV5-1 to TRBJ1-1; 7 positions agree with TRBD1. V lost 4 bases to trimming and J lost 4 bases; unmatched junction nucleotides: 7. The CDR3 is 14 amino acids. From germline, CDR1 is SGHRS and CDR2 YFSETQ. CDR3 sequence: CASSGQGGTTEAFF. The CDR3 bases are TGCGCCAGCAGCGGGCAGGGGGGTACCACTGAAGCTTTCTTT. Full variable domain (remainder filled in from reference TRBV5-1 and TRBJ1-1): KAGVTQTPRYLIKTRGQQVTLSCSPISGHRSVSWYQQTPGQGLQFLFEYFSETQRNKGNFPGRFSGRQFSNSRSEMNVSTLELGDSALYLCASSGQGGTTEAFFGQGTRLTVV.

V usage is TRBV28 and J usage is TRBJ1-2; tentative D call: TRBD1 (6 bases). This CDR3 has 12 residues. Germline V gene lookup returns CDR1 MDHEN and CDR2 SYDVKM. The V and J ends lost 7 bases and 4 bases respectively, with 10 bases between them. This chain's CDR3 is CASKDSFYGYTF. The CDR3 nucleotides are TGTGCCAGCAAGGACAGCTTCTATGGCTACACCTTC.

The chain uses TRBV24-1 and TRBJ2-7; possibly TRBD1 for D (6 bases). CDR1 and CDR2 from the germline V gene are KGHDR and SFDVKD. The germline V and J ends were trimmed by 9 bases and 4 bases, with 15 bases remaining between them. The CDR3 contains 13 residues. The CDR3 nucleotides are TGTGCCACCCCGCGAGGACAGTCTTACGAGCAGTACTTC. This codes for CATPRGQSYEQYF.

CDR3 protein: CASRAPNSPLHF. The CDR3 nucleotides are TGTGCCAGCAGGGCCCCGAATTCACCCCTCCACTTT. V and J are TRBV25-1 and TRBJ1-6; D remains unclear. The V end lost 6 bases, the J end lost 7 bases, and 7 bases lay between the germline ends. CDR1 MGHDK and CDR2 SYGVNS come from the germline V gene. CDR3 length: 12 residues.

CDR3 amino acids: CATSSGEGNEQFF. CDR3 bases: TGTGCCACCAGCAGCGGGGAAGGAAATGAGCAGTTCTTC. The chain has TRBV15 and TRBJ2-1; possibly TRBD2 for D (5 bases). The germline gives CDR1 LNHNV, CDR2 YYDKDF (reference sequence). The CDR3 extends over 13 amino acids. The V and J ends lost 3 bases and 7 bases respectively, with 10 bases between them. The full variable domain, its missing parts supplied by reference TRBV15 and TRBJ2-1, is DAMVIQNPRYQVTQFGKPVTLSCSQTLNHNVMYWYQQKSSQAPKLLFHYYDKDFNNEADTPDNFQSRRPNTSFCFLDIRSPGLGDTAMYLCATSSGEGNEQFFGPGTRLTVL.

This clone came up once. The chain combines TRBV5-1 with TRBJ1-1, with a possible D match to TRBD1 (5 bases). CDR1 and CDR2 (germline): SGHRS, YFSETQ. V was clipped by 0 bases and J by 1 base, with 10 bases between them. This CDR3 has 15 residues. The CDR3 sequence: CASSLEAQANTEAFF. CDR3 bases: TGCGCCAGCAGCTTGGAGGCACAGGCGAACACTGAAGCTTTCTTT.

This chain joins TRBV3-1 (or the pseudogene TRBV3-2) and TRBJ2-3, with D tentatively TRBD2 (5 bases). Germline CDR1 LGHDT, CDR2 YNNKEL (reference sequence). This CDR3 comprises 15 residues. The V and J ends lost 4 bases and 2 bases respectively, with 13 bases between them. In DNA form, the CDR3 reads TGTGCCAGCAGCCCGAGGACTGGTAACACAGATACGCAGTATTTT. Protein: CASSPRTGNTDTQYF.

CDR3 coding DNA: TGTGCCAGCAGTTCGACTGGGAGGAGAGGGCCCCAGCATTTT. This codes for CASSSTGRRGPQHF. V and J are TRBV28 and TRBJ1-5; D not certain. The CDR3 has 14 residues. The V gene lost 4 bases and the J gene lost 9 bases, with 16 bases spanning the gap. Germline CDR1 MDHEN, CDR2 SYDVKM.

The genes are TRBV28 and TRBJ1-5; 8 nucleotides match TRBD1. The V segment lost 5 bases and the J segment 4 bases; nucleotides outside the gene matches: 7. The CDR3 runs to 15 residues. Germline V gene lookup returns CDR1 MDHEN and CDR2 SYDVKM. CDR3 amino acids: CASSGGQANNQPQHF. The CDR3 DNA follows: TGTGCCAGCAGTGGGGGACAGGCTAATAATCAGCCCCAGCATTTT.

This chain links TRBV4-2 with TRBJ1-2; the match to TRBD1 covers 10 bases. Per the germline V gene, CDR1 is LGHNA and CDR2 is YNFKEQ. The CDR3 has 15 residues. J gave up 7 bases and V 3 bases, and 8 bases lay outside the gene matches. The CDR3 region has the DNA TGTGCCAGCAGCCACCCCGGGACAGGGGAAGGTGGCTACACCTTC. Translated, it gives CASSHPGTGEGGYTF.

The rearrangement joins TRBV5-4 to TRBJ2-2; no clear D gene. V was cut by 6 bases and J by 6 bases, with 15 bases left in between. Germline V gene lookup returns CDR1 SGHNT and CDR2 YYREEE (reference sequence). There are 14 residues in the CDR3. This CDR3 reads CASTRPNGAGELFF. CDR3 bases: TGTGCCAGCACTCGACCTAACGGCGCCGGGGAGCTGTTTTTT.

This clone was seen only a few times. The chain links TRBV7-6 to TRBJ2-3; tentatively, D is TRBD2 (5 bases). The CDR3 is 16 amino acids. Germline V gene lookup returns CDR1 SGHVS and CDR2 FNYEAQ. V was cut by 0 bases and J by 3 bases, with 13 bases left in between. The CDR3 loop reads CASSLAAALSTDTQYF. Written as DNA, the CDR3 is TGTGCCAGCAGCTTAGCAGCGGCATTGAGTACAGATACGCAGTATTTT. The full variable domain, completed using reference TRBV7-6 and TRBJ2-3, is GAGVSQSPRYKVTKRGQDVALRCDPISGHVSLYWYRQALGQGPEFLTYFNYEAQQDKSGLPNDRFSAERPEGSISTLTIQRTEQRDSAMYRCASSLAAALSTDTQYFGPGTRLTVL.

J is TRBJ2-7 and V is TRBV3-1 (or the pseudogene TRBV3-2); D remains unclear. V was pared by 5 bases and J by 2 bases, with 13 bases between. The germline gives CDR1 LGHDT, CDR2 YNNKEL (reference sequence). CDR3 length equals 14 residues. The CDR3 DNA reads as TGTGCCAGCAGCATCCGTGCCGACACCTACGAGCAGTACTTC. Translation: CASSIRADTYEQYF.

The chain joins TRBV5-1 to TRBJ2-1, with 10 bases lining up with TRBD1. V lost 4 bases to trimming and J lost 9 bases; unmatched junction nucleotides: 7. The CDR3 covers 14 residues. Germline-derived CDR1 and CDR2 are SGHRS and YFSETQ. CDR3 residues: CASSEGQGTGEQFF. The CDR3 region has the DNA TGCGCCAGCAGCGAGGGACAGGGGACTGGTGAGCAGTTCTTC.

The V gene is TRBV5-4, the J gene TRBJ2-5, with 11 nucleotides matching TRBD2. The CDR3 covers 16 residues. V was clipped by 4 bases and J by 5 bases; unmatched bases: 10. Looked up from germline, CDR1 is SGHNT and CDR2 is YYREEE (reference sequence). Here the CDR3 DNA reads TGTGCCAGCAGCCGAAGACTAGCGGGGTCCCAGGAGACCCAGTACTTC. Protein product: CASSRRLAGSQETQYF. The whole variable domain, remainder taken from reference TRBV5-4 and TRBJ2-5, is ETGVTQSPTHLIKTRGQQVTLRCSSQSGHNTVSWYQQALGQGPQFIFQYYREEENGRGNFPPRFSGLQFPNYSSELNVNALELDDSALYLCASSRRLAGSQETQYFGPGTRLLVL.